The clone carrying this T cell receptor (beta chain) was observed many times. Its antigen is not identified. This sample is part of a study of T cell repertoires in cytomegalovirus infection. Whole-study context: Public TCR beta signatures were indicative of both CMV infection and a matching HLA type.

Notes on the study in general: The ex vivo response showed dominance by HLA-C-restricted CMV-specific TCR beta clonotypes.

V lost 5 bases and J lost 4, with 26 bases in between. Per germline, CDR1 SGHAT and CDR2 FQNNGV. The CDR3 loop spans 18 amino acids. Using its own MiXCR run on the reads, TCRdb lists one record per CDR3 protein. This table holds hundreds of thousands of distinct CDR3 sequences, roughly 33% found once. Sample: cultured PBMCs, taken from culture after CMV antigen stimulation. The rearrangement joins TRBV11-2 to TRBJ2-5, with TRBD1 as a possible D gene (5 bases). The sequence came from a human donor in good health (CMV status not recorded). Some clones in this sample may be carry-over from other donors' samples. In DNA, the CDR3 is TGTGCCAGCAGCCCCTGGGGTTTTATTTCAGGGAATGGAGAGACCCAGTACTTC. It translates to CASSPWGFISGNGETQYF.